This T cell receptor beta chain was sequenced during a study of blood T cell repertoires in COVID-19. About the study: COVID-19 samples collected from the United States, Italy and Spain covered acute and convalescent phases. PBMCs, B-cell-depleted T cells, or T cells provided the cDNA or gDNA that made up the material.

TCRdb's table, derived via immunoSEQ multiplex PCR, lists solely in-frame clones and lacks some. The sample has approximately 150,000 clones; 84% are singletons. V was cut by 5 bases and J by 7 bases, with 9 bases left in between. The V gene's germline CDR1 is MDHEN and CDR2 SYDVKM. This CDR3 is built from 12 residues. This receptor was identified in a woman older than 75 with acute or convalescent COVID-19. This chain connects TRBV28 to TRBJ2-1, with D possibly being TRBD2 (5 bases). Specimen: peripheral blood. CDR3 coding DNA: TGTGCCAGCAGTCGGAGGAGGAATGAGCAGTTCTTC. Its protein is CASSRRRNEQFF.